One sample yielded the 10 T cell receptor beta chains listed below, sequenced in a study of shared clonotypes between healthy human individuals. TCRdb's table, derived via immunoSEQ multiplex PCR, lists solely in-frame clones and lacks some. This table holds some 2,100,000 clones, about 92% found once. CD45RO-negative cells were positively selected for CCR7, leaving out terminally differentiated effector memory CD45RA+ cells. Sample: naive CD8+ T cells from PBMCs. The source is a man between 18 and 29 years old in good health. Some clones in this sample may be carry-over from other donors' samples.

The chain joins TRBV11-3 to TRBJ2-7; D may be TRBD1 (6 bases). The germline gives CDR1 SGHNT, CDR2 YENEEA. The V end lost 1 base, the J end lost 4 bases, and 14 bases lay between the germline ends. CDR3 length: 15 residues. CDR3 DNA: TGTGCCAGCAGCTTAGGCCCCCAGGGGCGGTACGAGCAGTACTTC. It encodes CASSLGPQGRYEQYF.

In regard to this clone: This CDR3 is also generated by other DNA sequences in the sample. The rearrangement links TRBV27 to TRBJ2-3; a possible D gene is TRBD1 (6 bases). The CDR3 runs to 13 residues. The germline V gene has CDR1 MNHEY and CDR2 SMNVEV (reference sequence). V was clipped by 2 bases and J by 4 bases, with 7 bases between them. DNA of the CDR3: TGTGCCAGCAGTTTAAACAGGGCAGATACGCAGTATTTT. Its translation: CASSLNRADTQYF.

V and J are TRBV7-9 and TRBJ2-6, with TRBD1 matching 7 bases. The V segment lost 1 base and the J segment 4 bases; nucleotides outside the gene matches: 7. This CDR3 spans 17 amino acids. The germline V gene encodes CDR1 SEHNR and CDR2 FQNEAQ (reference sequence). The CDR3 protein is CASSLGPTGTGANVLTF. The CDR3 bases are TGTGCCAGCAGCTTAGGGCCGACAGGGACCGGGGCCAACGTCCTGACTTTC.

The chain carries TRBV5-1 and TRBJ1-1; D gene unclear. Germline assignment: CDR1 SGHRS and CDR2 YFSETQ. Trimming removed 7 bases from V and 1 base from J, with 14 bases in between. The CDR3 has 14 residues. CDR3 residues: CASADVSPNTEAFF. In DNA, the CDR3 is TGCGCCAGCGCCGACGTCAGCCCGAACACTGAAGCTTTCTTT. Based on the CDR3 plus reference TRBV5-1 and TRBJ1-1, the full variable domain is KAGVTQTPRYLIKTRGQQVTLSCSPISGHRSVSWYQQTPGQGLQFLFEYFSETQRNKGNFPGRFSGRQFSNSRSEMNVSTLELGDSALYLCASADVSPNTEAFFGQGTRLTVV.

The rearrangement uses TRBV11-3 and TRBJ2-1; D might be TRBD2 (5 bases). The CDR3 has 14 amino acids. Germline V gene lookup returns CDR1 SGHNT and CDR2 YENEEA. Between the trimmed V and J ends, which lost 4 bases and 7 bases, there was a span of 14 bases. The CDR3 sequence is CASSSLLEPNEQFF. DNA of the CDR3: TGTGCCAGCAGCTCCCTACTAGAGCCGAATGAGCAGTTCTTC.

V gene TRBV27 combines with J gene TRBJ2-3; D may match TRBD1 or TRBD2 (5 bases each). CDR3 length: 18 residues. The germline V gene has CDR1 MNHEY and CDR2 SMNVEV (reference sequence). Trimming removed 5 bases from V and 5 bases from J, with 26 bases in between. Here the CDR3 DNA reads TGTGCCAGCAGTCCACTCTCAGGACTTGGGGCGGTGGTAGATACGCAGTATTTT. Translated, it gives CASSPLSGLGAVVDTQYF.

This clone was counted a single time. The CDR3 coding sequence is TGTGCCAGCAGCCCCCCGGCCCATGGCTACACCTTC. Translating it yields CASSPPAHGYTF. The chain links TRBV9 to TRBJ1-2; D is ambiguous. V was clipped by 4 bases and J by 6 bases, with 10 bases between them. There are 12 residues in the CDR3. CDR1 SGDLS and CDR2 YYNGEE come from the germline V gene.

V gene TRBV27 combines with J gene TRBJ2-7, with TRBD2 as a possible D gene (6 bases). The V gene lost 5 bases and the J gene lost 2 bases, with 19 bases spanning the gap. This CDR3 is 16 amino acids long. Germline CDR1 MNHEY, CDR2 SMNVEV (reference sequence). The CDR3: CASSPSDGSLTYEQYF. The CDR3 DNA follows: TGTGCCAGCAGTCCTTCGGACGGGAGCCTAACCTACGAGCAGTACTTC.

As for this clone: Other DNA sequences from this sample encode an identical CDR3 as well. V usage is TRBV11-3 and J usage is TRBJ2-1; 8 bases map to TRBD2. V trimming: 5 bases; J trimming: 4 bases; junction bases outside the gene matches: 10. The CDR3 runs 16 residues. Germline V gives CDR1 SGHNT, CDR2 YENEEA. This chain's CDR3 is CASSLGGGGRYNEQFF. The CDR3 DNA is TGTGCCAGCAGCCTCGGTGGGGGCGGGAGGTACAATGAGCAGTTCTTC. Full variable domain (outside the CDR3, taken from reference TRBV11-3 and TRBJ2-1): EAGVVQSPRYKIIEKKQPVAFWCNPISGHNTLYWYLQNLGQGPELLIRYENEEAVDDSQLPKDRFSAERLKGVDSTLKIQPAELGDSAVYLCASSLGGGGRYNEQFFGPGTRLTVL.

The V gene is TRBV25-1, the J gene TRBJ2-1; 8 bases line up with TRBD2. The germline CDR1 and CDR2 sequences are MGHDK and SYGVNS. This CDR3 comprises 17 residues. J was trimmed by 4 bases and V by 2 bases; bases with no gene match: 10. The CDR3 loop reads CASSEPGVTSGYNEQFF. CDR3 coding DNA: TGTGCCAGCAGTGAACCGGGGGTAACTAGCGGTTACAATGAGCAGTTCTTC.